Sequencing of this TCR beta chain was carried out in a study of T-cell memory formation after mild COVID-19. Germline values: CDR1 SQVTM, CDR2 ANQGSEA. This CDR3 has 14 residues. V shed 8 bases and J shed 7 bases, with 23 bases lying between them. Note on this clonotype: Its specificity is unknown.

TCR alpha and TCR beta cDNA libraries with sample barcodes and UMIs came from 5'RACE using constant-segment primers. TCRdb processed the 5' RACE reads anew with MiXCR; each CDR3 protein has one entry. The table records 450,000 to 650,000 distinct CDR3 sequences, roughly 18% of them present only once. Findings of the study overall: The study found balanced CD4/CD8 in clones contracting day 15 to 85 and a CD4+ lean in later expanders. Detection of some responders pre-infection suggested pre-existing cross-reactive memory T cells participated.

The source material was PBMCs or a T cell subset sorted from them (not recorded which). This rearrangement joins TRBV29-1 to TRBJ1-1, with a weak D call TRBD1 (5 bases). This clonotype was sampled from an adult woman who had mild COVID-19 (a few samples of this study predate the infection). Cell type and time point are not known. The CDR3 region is CSTKEGRGSDEAFF. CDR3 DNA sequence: TGCAGCACGAAGGAGGGGCGCGGGTCGGATGAAGCTTTCTTT.